Listed below are T cell receptor beta chains from one sample, sequenced in a study of neoadjuvant anti-PD-1 for oral cavity cancer. Using immunoSEQ multiplex PCR, the repertoire was profiled, and TCRdb retains in-frame clones only, with some absent. The data contain 17,000 or so clones, roughly three quarters of them singletons. Source: PBMCs, taken before nivolumab (anti-PD-1) treatment. These receptors originate from a person aged 35-79 years with oral cavity squamous cell carcinoma. The CDR3 runs from the conserved cysteine through the conserved F or W. Each record gives: J gene, clone size, V gene, D gene, CDR3 length, CDR3 DNA, CDR3 protein. The D gene is left open where the match is weak. Some rows mark clone size as missing; the rest say once, few, many or name a class of expanded clone.

TRBJ2-2 | NA | TRBV7-3 | TRBD2 | 15 | TGTGCCAGCAGCCGACTAGCGGGAGGGCCCGGGGAGCTGTTTTTT | CASSRLAGGPGELFF
TRBJ2-5 | few | TRBV11-2 | TRBD2 | 17 | TGTGCCAGCAGCTTAGATAATAGGGCTAGCGGGTTGAAGACCCAGTACTTC | CASSLDNRASGLKTQYF
TRBJ1-1 | NA | TRBV11-1 | NA | 11 | TGTGCCAGCAGCTTAGTCACTGAAGCTTTCTTT | CASSLVTEAFF
TRBJ2-1 | few | TRBV28 | NA | 12 | TGTGCCAGCAGTTTACTGGATACGGAGCAGTTCTTC | CASSLLDTEQFF
TRBJ2-2 | few | TRBV5-1 | TRBD2 | 15 | TGCGCCAGCAGCGGCGGGACTAGCGACACCGGGGAGCTGTTTTTT | CASSGGTSDTGELFF
TRBJ1-5 | NA | TRBV6-1 | NA | 14 | TGTGCCAGCAGTGAACAGGGGCCCGATCAGCCCCAGCATTTT | CASSEQGPDQPQHF
TRBJ1-4 | NA | TRBV9 | TRBD1 | 15 | TGTGCCAGCAGCGTAGCTGGCTCAGGGGGTGAAAAACTGTTTTTT | CASSVAGSGGEKLFF
TRBJ2-5 | NA | TRBV5-6 | NA | 13 | TGTGCCAGCAGCGGCGAACCACAAGAGACCCAGTACTTC | CASSGEPQETQYF
TRBJ1-1 | NA | TRBV30 | NA | 14 | TGTGCCTGCCCATCCAGGGAGAGGGCCACTGAAGCTTTCTTT | CACPSRERATEAFF
TRBJ2-5 | NA | TRBV21-1 | NA | 16 | TGTGCCAGCAGCAAAGTATGGTTAAACAGGTCGAGTACCCAGTACTTC | CASSKVWLNRSSTQYF
TRBJ2-2 | NA | TRBV5-1 | NA | 14 | TGCGCCAGCAGCATTAGCGGGAACACCGGGGAGCTGTTTTTT | CASSISGNTGELFF
TRBJ1-5 | NA | TRBV7-9 | NA | 14 | TGTGCCAGCAGCTTAGATAGGGAATGGGCGCCCCAGCATTTT | CASSLDREWAPQHF
TRBJ1-3 | NA | TRBV10-3 | NA | 13 | TGTGCCATCAGGGACAGCTCTGGAAACACCATATATTTT | CAIRDSSGNTIYF
TRBJ1-2 | few | TRBV19 | NA | 14 | TGTGCCAGTAGTCGGGACGGATTCAACTATGGCTACACCTTC | CASSRDGFNYGYTF
TRBJ2-7 | NA | TRBV29-1 | NA | 13 | TGCAGCGGTTATGACAGGAGCTCCTACGAGCAGTACTTC | CSGYDRSSYEQYF
TRBJ2-1 | few | TRBV5-1 | TRBD2 | 12 | TGCGCCAGCAGCTTGGTGGGAGGGGAGCAGTTCTTC | CASSLVGGEQFF
TRBJ1-1 | NA | TRBV10-3 | NA | 13 | TGTGCCATCAAAGACCAGCTGAACACTGAAGCTTTCTTT | CAIKDQLNTEAFF
TRBJ1-3 | NA | TRBV4-1 | NA | 16 | TGCGCCAGCAGCCAAGATTCCCAGTACTCTGGAAACACCATATATTTT | CASSQDSQYSGNTIYF
TRBJ2-1 | few | TRBV2 | NA | 13 | TGTGCCAGCAGCCCCGGACCGGACAGTGAGCAGTTCTTC | CASSPGPDSEQFF
TRBJ2-7 | NA | TRBV2 | NA | 12 | TGTGCCAGCAGTGAAATGGACTACGAGCAGTACTTC | CASSEMDYEQYF
TRBJ1-3 | NA | TRBV4-2 | TRBD1 | 21 | TGTGCCAGCAGCCTCCTAGGGGAACAGGGGCCCCTGAGCCTCTCTGGAAACACCATATATTTT | CASSLLGEQGPLSLSGNTIYF
TRBJ2-3 | once | TRBV10-2 | NA | 13 | TGCGCCAGCAGTGAACAGTCCACAGATACGCAGTATTTT | CASSEQSTDTQYF
TRBJ2-1 | NA | TRBV27 | NA | 13 | TGTGCCAGCAGTCCCAGGGTCTACAATGAGCAGTTCTTC | CASSPRVYNEQFF
TRBJ2-5 | NA | TRBV5-6 | TRBD2 | 14 | TGTGCCAGCAGCTTATCTAGCGGTCAAGAGACCCAGTACTTC | CASSLSSGQETQYF
TRBJ2-7 | NA | TRBV7-9 | TRBD2 | 13 | TGTGCCAGCAGCTTGGGGCGGGAGTACGAGCAGTACTTC | CASSLGREYEQYF
TRBJ1-1 | NA | TRBV6-6 | NA | 14 | TGTGCCAGCAGTGTCAGTGGGCCGATGACTGAAGCTTTCTTT | CASSVSGPMTEAFF
TRBJ2-2 | NA | TRBV4-1 | NA | 18 | TGCGCCAGCAGCCAAGAGGGGGCCCCGGGAAGGAACACCGGGGAGCTGTTTTTT | CASSQEGAPGRNTGELFF
TRBJ1-1 | few | TRBV10-3 | TRBD1 | 16 | TGTGCCATCAGTGCTGACAGGGGAGTTGCGAACACTGAAGCTTTCTTT | CAISADRGVANTEAFF
TRBJ2-1 | NA | TRBV5-6 | NA | 13 | TGTGCCAGCAGCTTACAGGGTCAGTATGAGCAGTTCTTC | CASSLQGQYEQFF
TRBJ2-2 | NA | TRBV2 | TRBD1 | 17 | TGTGCCAGCAGGGGGACAGGGGGACCCCGCGGCACCGGGGAGCTGTTTTTT | CASRGTGGPRGTGELFF
TRBJ2-2 | few | TRBV27 | NA | 12 | TGTGCCGGAGGTAGCGTCACCGGGGAGCTGTTTTTT | CAGGSVTGELFF
TRBJ1-1 | NA | TRBV10-1 | NA | 14 | TGCGCCAGCAGCCCGGGGGGATTTAACACTGAAGCTTTCTTT | CASSPGGFNTEAFF
TRBJ1-5 | few | TRBV7-8 | NA | 14 | TGTGCCAGCAGCGGTCGGGCAAGCAATCAGCCCCAGCATTTT | CASSGRASNQPQHF
TRBJ2-3 | NA | TRBV19 | NA | 14 | TGTGCCAGTAGTAGGGGCGGGATGACAGATACGCAGTATTTT | CASSRGGMTDTQYF
TRBJ2-7 | NA | TRBV10-3 | TRBD1 | 14 | TGTGCCATCAGGGGGGACAGGGGCACCTACGAGCAGTACTTC | CAIRGDRGTYEQYF
TRBJ1-1 | NA | TRBV29-1 | TRBD1 | 10 | TGCAGCGTAGGACAGGGATCAGCTTTCTTT | CSVGQGSAFF
TRBJ1-1 | few | TRBV5-1 | NA | 14 | TGCGCCAGCCGGGGGGGAGCCATGGATGGTGAAGCTTTCTTT | CASRGGAMDGEAFF
TRBJ1-2 | NA | TRBV27 | NA | 15 | TGTGCCAGCAGTGCCACAGGGCGGGGAAACTATGGCTACACCTTC | CASSATGRGNYGYTF
TRBJ2-3 | NA | TRBV28 | NA | 16 | TGTGCCAGCAGTTTGGGGGCTAGCCCCCTGGGAGATACGCAGTATTTT | CASSLGASPLGDTQYF
TRBJ2-2 | NA | TRBV5-1 | TRBD1 | 15 | TGCGCCAGCAGCTCAGGGGGTATAAACACCGGGGAGCTGTTTTTT | CASSSGGINTGELFF
TRBJ1-3 | NA | TRBV2 | NA | 13 | TGTGCCAGCAGGGTCTTCTCTGGAAACACCATATATTTT | CASRVFSGNTIYF
TRBJ2-1 | few | TRBV2 | NA | 14 | TGTGCCAGCAGTGAGAGACTCACTCCGGGTGAGCAGTTCTTC | CASSERLTPGEQFF